The clone carrying this T cell receptor (beta chain) was detected only once. Its antigen is unknown. Those patients who had chemo-refractory metastatic non-small-cell lung cancer were given focal radiation along with CTLA-4 blockade through ipilimumab. Using immunoSEQ multiplex PCR, the repertoire was profiled, and TCRdb retains in-frame clones only, with some absent. The sample holds tens of thousands of clones; 55% to 80% are singletons and the top ten take about a tenth. This record belongs to a study of radiotherapy plus CTLA-4 blockade in lung cancer. Across the whole study: Among all patients, 18% showed objective responses, while roughly 30% had disease control.

Study findings and constraints: In blood, after radiotherapy plus ipilimumab, tumor-derived TCR clones expanded. Reports identified early blood T cell clone dynamics, with interferon-beta, as the best response predictor.

The material sequenced was peripheral blood, taken from a patient treated with radiotherapy plus ipilimumab. The sequence was obtained from a human donor with non-small cell lung cancer who had stable disease on radiotherapy plus ipilimumab.

CDR3 in amino acids: CASSEDGVLAKNIQYF. CDR3 DNA: TGTGCCAGCAGTGAGGACGGGGTGCTGGCCAAAAACATTCAGTACTTC. The J gene is TRBJ2-4, the V gene TRBV25-1; TRBD2 might be the D (5 bases). The V gene lost 3 bases and the J gene lost 1 base, with 13 bases spanning the gap. Germline loops: CDR1 MGHDK, CDR2 SYGVNS. CDR3 size: 16 residues. Looking up the rest from reference TRBV25-1 and TRBJ2-4 gives the full variable domain: EADIYQTPRYLVIGTGKKITLECSQTMGHDKMYWYQQDPGMELHLIHYSYGVNSTEKGDLSSESTVSRIRTEHFPLTLESARPSHTSQYLCASSEDGVLAKNIQYFGAGTRLSVL.